This is a list of T cell receptor beta chains from one sample in a study of T cells in Graves' hyperthyroidism and ophthalmopathy. From the multiplex PCR reads, TCRdb called clonotypes with MiXCR, one entry per CDR3 protein. Of approximately 430,000 distinct CDR3 sequences detected, approximately 15% appear once; the ten largest clones hold roughly 14%. Specimen: blood. The receptors shown here come from a woman between 18 and 29 years old with Graves' hyperthyroidism. Both conserved end residues are part of each CDR3. A D gene is named only where the DNA matches it firmly. Clone size, where shown, is once, few, many, or a class for clones that have expanded.

v_gene: TRBV3-1
d_gene: -
abundance: many
len: 15
j_gene: TRBJ2-3
CDR3aa: CASSQDRVSGDTQYF
CDR3nt: TGTGCCAGCAGCCAAGATAGGGTTAGCGGAGATACGCAGTATTTT

v_gene: TRBV20-1
d_gene: -
abundance: many
len: 14
j_gene: TRBJ2-1
CDR3aa: CSAPTWAVYNEQFF
CDR3nt: TGCAGTGCTCCCACGTGGGCGGTCTACAATGAGCAGTTCTTC

v_gene: TRBV29-1
d_gene: -
abundance: many
len: 11
j_gene: TRBJ1-1
CDR3aa: CSAERDTEAFF
CDR3nt: TGCAGCGCTGAAAGGGACACTGAAGCTTTCTTT

v_gene: TRBV7-9
d_gene: -
abundance: many
len: 16
j_gene: TRBJ2-7
CDR3aa: CASSAMWGRGTYEQYF
CDR3nt: TGTGCCAGCAGCGCCATGTGGGGACGGGGAACCTACGAGCAGTACTTC

v_gene: TRBV7-2
d_gene: -
abundance: many
len: 16
j_gene: TRBJ2-5
CDR3aa: CASSFLPGQNQETQYF
CDR3nt: TGTGCCAGCAGCTTTCTACCAGGACAAAATCAAGAGACCCAGTACTTC

v_gene: TRBV11-3
d_gene: -
abundance: many
len: 13
j_gene: TRBJ2-1
CDR3aa: CASSPQGLGEQFF
CDR3nt: TGTGCCAGCAGCCCACAGGGTCTAGGAGAGCAGTTCTTC

v_gene: TRBV18
d_gene: TRBD1
abundance: few
len: 14
j_gene: TRBJ2-5
CDR3aa: CASSPRTGVETQYF
CDR3nt: TGTGCCAGCTCACCACGGACAGGGGTGGAGACCCAGTACTTC

v_gene: TRBV6-2/TRBV6-3
d_gene: -
abundance: few
len: 14
j_gene: TRBJ2-2
CDR3aa: CASSYFTGVGELFF
CDR3nt: TGTGCCAGCAGTTACTTCACGGGAGTTGGGGAGCTGTTTTTT

v_gene: TRBV5-1
d_gene: -
abundance: -
len: 18
j_gene: TRBJ2-6
CDR3aa: CASSLVGQGLAGANVPTF
CDR3nt: TGCGCCAGCAGCTTGGTGGGACAGGGACTAGCTGGGGCCAACGTCCCGACTTTC

v_gene: TRBV12-3/TRBV12-4
d_gene: -
abundance: few
len: 13
j_gene: TRBJ1-4
CDR3aa: CASSTGAAEKLFF
CDR3nt: TGTGCCAGCAGTACGGGGGCCGCGGAAAAACTGTTTTTT

v_gene: TRBV10-3
d_gene: TRBD2
abundance: many
len: 15
j_gene: TRBJ2-1
CDR3aa: CAIAEAGGGGNEQFF
CDR3nt: TGTGCCATCGCGGAAGCGGGAGGCGGGGGCAATGAGCAGTTCTTC

v_gene: TRBV18
d_gene: -
abundance: -
len: 17
j_gene: TRBJ1-5
CDR3aa: CASSPPGFARETYLQHF
CDR3nt: TGTGCCAGCTCACCACCTGGGTTCGCCAGGGAAACCTATCTCCAGCATTTT

v_gene: TRBV6-6
d_gene: TRBD1
abundance: -
len: 15
j_gene: TRBJ1-4
CDR3aa: CASSYGRTGNEKLFF
CDR3nt: TGTGCCAGCAGTTACGGTCGGACAGGGAATGAAAAACTGTTTTTT

v_gene: TRBV4-2
d_gene: -
abundance: many
len: 14
j_gene: TRBJ1-1
CDR3aa: CASSQDRTNTEAFF
CDR3nt: TGTGCCAGCAGCCAAGATAGAACGAACACTGAAGCTTTCTTT

v_gene: TRBV25-1
d_gene: TRBD2
abundance: few
len: 19
j_gene: TRBJ2-1
CDR3aa: CASSLGLAGEGGWYNEQFF
CDR3nt: TGTGCCAGCAGTTTGGGACTAGCGGGAGAGGGGGGGTGGTACAATGAGCAGTTCTTC

v_gene: TRBV29-1
d_gene: -
abundance: many
len: 14
j_gene: TRBJ1-4
CDR3aa: CSVARVATNEKLFF
CDR3nt: TGCAGCGTGGCTAGGGTTGCAACTAATGAAAAACTGTTTTTT

v_gene: TRBV27
d_gene: TRBD1
abundance: -
len: 17
j_gene: TRBJ1-2
CDR3aa: CASSHRGQGVLNYGYTF
CDR3nt: TGTGCCAGCAGTCACAGGGGACAGGGGGTACTAAACTATGGCTACACCTTC

v_gene: TRBV5-1
d_gene: TRBD1
abundance: once
len: 14
j_gene: TRBJ1-1
CDR3aa: CASSSKTGVAEAFF
CDR3nt: TGCGCCAGCAGCTCTAAGACAGGGGTTGCTGAAGCTTTCTTT

v_gene: TRBV6-2/TRBV6-3
d_gene: TRBD2
abundance: few
len: 17
j_gene: TRBJ2-1
CDR3aa: CASNYPRTSGGWHEQFF
CDR3nt: TGTGCCAGCAATTACCCAAGGACTAGCGGGGGGTGGCATGAGCAGTTCTTC

v_gene: TRBV28
d_gene: TRBD2
abundance: -
len: 15
j_gene: TRBJ2-3
CDR3aa: CASTPSGIRTDTQYF
CDR3nt: TGTGCCAGCACCCCTAGCGGGATCCGCACAGATACGCAGTATTTT

v_gene: TRBV5-1
d_gene: -
abundance: few
len: 15
j_gene: TRBJ2-5
CDR3aa: CASSLEGGLRETQYF
CDR3nt: TGCGCCAGCAGCTTGGAGGGGGGATTGCGGGAGACCCAGTACTTC

v_gene: TRBV4-1
d_gene: -
abundance: few
len: 16
j_gene: TRBJ2-3
CDR3aa: CASSQERSASTDTQYF
CDR3nt: TGCGCCAGCAGCCAAGAAAGGTCCGCTAGCACAGATACGCAGTATTTT

v_gene: TRBV9
d_gene: TRBD2
abundance: few
len: 15
j_gene: TRBJ2-3
CDR3aa: CASSVSAGGEDTQYF
CDR3nt: TGTGCCAGCAGCGTATCAGCGGGGGGAGAAGATACGCAGTATTTT

v_gene: TRBV20-1
d_gene: -
abundance: many
len: 14
j_gene: TRBJ1-1
CDR3aa: CSTVPRLRDTEAFF
CDR3nt: TGCAGTACCGTCCCTCGGTTGCGGGACACTGAAGCTTTCTTT

v_gene: TRBV29-1
d_gene: -
abundance: many
len: 14
j_gene: TRBJ1-2
CDR3aa: CSVVQPGLGYGYTF
CDR3nt: TGCAGCGTTGTACAACCTGGGCTAGGCTATGGCTACACCTTC

v_gene: TRBV2
d_gene: -
abundance: many
len: 14
j_gene: TRBJ2-7
CDR3aa: CASSEHGRSYEQYF
CDR3nt: TGTGCCAGCAGTGAACACGGCAGATCCTACGAGCAGTACTTC

v_gene: TRBV5-6
d_gene: -
abundance: few
len: 13
j_gene: TRBJ2-1
CDR3aa: CASSSSPRNEQFF
CDR3nt: TGTGCCAGCAGTTCCTCCCCCCGCAATGAGCAGTTCTTC

v_gene: TRBV9
d_gene: TRBD2
abundance: few
len: 15
j_gene: TRBJ2-1
CDR3aa: CASSVASGRLVEQFF
CDR3nt: TGTGCCAGCAGCGTAGCTAGCGGGAGGCTTGTTGAGCAGTTCTTC

v_gene: TRBV29-1
d_gene: TRBD1
abundance: -
len: 15
j_gene: TRBJ1-2
CDR3aa: CSVATGGAGQYGYTF
CDR3nt: TGCAGCGTCGCGACAGGGGGCGCCGGTCAGTATGGCTACACCTTC

v_gene: TRBV2
d_gene: TRBD1
abundance: many
len: 12
j_gene: TRBJ2-7
CDR3aa: CARRDREDEQYF
CDR3nt: TGTGCCAGAAGGGACAGGGAGGACGAGCAGTACTTC

v_gene: TRBV29-1
d_gene: TRBD1
abundance: few
len: 14
j_gene: TRBJ1-1
CDR3aa: CSVRGGRGYTEAFF
CDR3nt: TGCAGCGTCCGAGGGGGCCGGGGATACACTGAAGCTTTCTTT

v_gene: TRBV4-1
d_gene: TRBD2
abundance: many
len: 16
j_gene: TRBJ2-7
CDR3aa: CASSPLPTSGRREQYF
CDR3nt: TGCGCCAGCAGCCCTCTCCCGACTAGCGGGAGGCGAGAGCAGTACTTC